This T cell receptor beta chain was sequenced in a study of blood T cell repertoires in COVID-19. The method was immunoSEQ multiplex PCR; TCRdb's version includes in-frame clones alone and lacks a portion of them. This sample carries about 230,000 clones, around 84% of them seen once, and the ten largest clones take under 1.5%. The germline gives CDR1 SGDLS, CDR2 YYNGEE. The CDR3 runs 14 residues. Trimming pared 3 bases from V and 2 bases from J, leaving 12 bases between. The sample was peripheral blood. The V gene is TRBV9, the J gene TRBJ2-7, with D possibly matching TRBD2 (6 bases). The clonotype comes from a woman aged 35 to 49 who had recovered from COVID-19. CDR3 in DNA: TGTGCCAGCAGCGCGACTAGTTTTACCTACGAGCAGTACTTC. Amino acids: CASSATSFTYEQYF.